This passage covers 17 T cell receptor beta chains from one sample sequenced in a study of neurological immune-mediated disorders. TCRdb used MiXCR to reprocess the 5' RACE reads, holding one entry per CDR3 protein. The repertoire holds fewer than 20,000 distinct CDR3 sequences, more than 3% seen once, with over 20% in the top ten. The sample consisted of CD8+ T cells from blood. The receptors were sampled from a woman in her 40s in good health.

By share, this clonotype ranks as medium-sized. The genes are TRBV5-1 and TRBJ2-2; 8 bases line up with TRBD1. Germline V gene sequence: CDR1 SGHRS, CDR2 YFSETQ. The CDR3 is 12 amino acids. The V and J ends lost 4 bases and 16 bases, in that order; junction bases with no gene match: 9. CDR3 in amino acids: CASSRQGSDEFF. CDR3 sequence (DNA): TGCGCCAGCAGCAGACAGGGGAGTGATGAGTTTTTT.

At least ten counts were recorded for this clonotype. The V call is TRBV7-2, the J call TRBJ1-3; D is unresolved. The CDR3 loop spans 15 amino acids. CDR1 is SGHTA, CDR2 FQGNSA, per germline. V lost 3 bases and J 4 bases, leaving 13 bases between the germline ends. This CDR3 is CASSFMLRSGNTIYF. The CDR3 region has the DNA TGTGCCAGCAGCTTCATGTTGAGGTCAGGAAACACCATATATTTT.

About this clonotype itself: The junction does not match germline at one end; this may be a read error. The J gene is TRBJ2-5, the V gene TRBV4-1; 15 positions agree with TRBD2. CDR3 length: 19 amino acids. CDR1 is MGHRA, CDR2 YSYEKL, per germline. Here the CDR3 DNA reads TGTGCCAGCAGCTTAGGAGGCCTGGGACTAGCGGGAGGTGAAGAGACCCAGTACTTC. As protein: CASSLGGLGLAGGEETQYF.

The sample holds many counts of this clonotype. CDR3: CATSLGTNYGYTF. CDR3 in DNA: TGTGCCACCTCCCTCGGGACAAACTATGGCTACACCTTC. The V gene is TRBV24-1, the J gene TRBJ1-2, with TRBD1 as a possible D gene (6 bases). V was shortened by 9 bases and J by 2 bases, with 12 bases between the two germline ends. CDR1 is KGHDR, CDR2 SFDVKD, per germline. The CDR3 contains 13 residues.

At least ten counts were recorded for this clonotype. V usage is TRBV6-1 and J usage is TRBJ1-5; 8 nucleotides agree with TRBD1. Germline loops: CDR1 MNHNS, CDR2 SASEGT. V was pared by 0 bases and J by 2 bases, with 3 bases of the junction left unmatched. The CDR3 contains 16 residues. The CDR3 loop is CASSEAEGQGNQPQHF. As DNA, the CDR3 is TGTGCCAGCAGTGAAGCGGAGGGACAGGGCAATCAGCCCCAGCATTTT.

This clonotype was recorded at least ten times. The chain has TRBV24-1 and TRBJ2-5; 11 bases align to TRBD1. Germline loops: CDR1 KGHDR, CDR2 SFDVKD. This CDR3 is 17 amino acids long. The ends lost 5 bases at V and 5 bases at J; junction bases unmatched: 12. CDR3: CATSAGGQGASWETQYF. In DNA, the CDR3 is TGTGCCACCAGTGCGGGAGGACAGGGGGCGTCCTGGGAGACCCAGTACTTC.

The table lists this clonotype with many counts. This chain uses TRBV6-5 with TRBJ2-7; TRBD2 is a possible D gene (7 bases). CDR3 size: 15 residues. Trimming cost V 4 bases and J 0 bases, with 13 bases left between them. CDR1 and CDR2 from the germline V gene are MNHEY and SVGAGI. The CDR3 sequence is CASSFEGGNSYEQYF. The CDR3 nucleotides read TGTGCCAGCAGTTTTGAGGGGGGGAACTCCTACGAGCAGTACTTC.

This clonotype was observed at least ten times. The genes are TRBV28 and TRBJ1-2; D remains ambiguous. V was pared by 3 bases and J by 0 bases, with 8 bases between. There are 14 residues in the CDR3. Germline V gene lookup returns CDR1 MDHEN and CDR2 SYDVKM. In DNA form, the CDR3 reads TGTGCCAGCAGTTTCCCCTTAGCTAACTATGGCTACACCTTC. Protein product: CASSFPLANYGYTF.

This clonotype was found many times. V usage is TRBV5-1 and J usage is TRBJ2-1; TRBD1 matches 7 bases. The CDR3 is 13 amino acids. V lost 0 bases and J lost 7; bases outside the gene matches: 1. Per germline, CDR1 SGHRS and CDR2 YFSETQ. The DNA of the CDR3 is TGCGCCAGCAGCTTGGGACAGGGTAATGAGCAGTTCTTC. Translated, it gives CASSLGQGNEQFF. The full variable domain, with the rest looked up from reference TRBV5-1 and TRBJ2-1, is KAGVTQTPRYLIKTRGQQVTLSCSPISGHRSVSWYQQTPGQGLQFLFEYFSETQRNKGNFPGRFSGRQFSNSRSEMNVSTLELGDSALYLCASSLGQGNEQFFGPGTRLTVL.

This clonotype was recorded at least ten times. The chain joins TRBV7-3 to TRBJ2-5; TRBD1 aligns across 7 bases. The V and J ends lost 6 bases and 2 bases, in that order; junction bases with no gene match: 12. CDR1 and CDR2 from the germline V gene are SGHTA and FQGTGA. The CDR3 is 16 residues long. CDR3 DNA: TGTGCCAGCAGTTTACGCCCCCCAGGGGGACAAGAGACCCAGTACTTC. This codes for CASSLRPPGGQETQYF.

This clonotype was counted many times. The chain links TRBV7-9 to TRBJ2-7; TRBD1 matches at 7 bases. Germline CDR1 reads SEHNR; CDR2 reads FQNEAQ (reference sequence). V shed 1 base, J shed 5 bases, and the junction held 8 bases outside the gene matches. The CDR3 extends over 15 amino acids. The CDR3 nucleotides are TGTGCCAGCAGCTTAGGAGAAGGGGGCCGGGACGAGCAGTACTTC. The encoded protein is CASSLGEGGRDEQYF.

This clonotype has only a few counts. The chain joins TRBV15 to TRBJ1-1; a possible D gene is TRBD1 (6 bases). Trimming pared 0 bases from V and 1 base from J, leaving 15 bases between. The CDR3 is 17 residues long. CDR1 and CDR2 (germline): LNHNV, YYDKDF (reference sequence). CDR3 bases: TGTGCCACCAGCAGAGATGGGGGGGCCGGTAGGAACACTGAAGCTTTCTTT. Translation gives CATSRDGGAGRNTEAFF.

This clonotype was detected ten times or more. The chain combines TRBV7-8 with TRBJ2-7; maybe TRBD1 (6 bases). The V gene lost 1 base and the J gene lost 5 bases, with 18 bases spanning the gap. This CDR3 comprises 16 residues. CDR1 is SGHVS, CDR2 FQNEAQ, per germline. The CDR3 DNA reads TGTGCCAGCAGCTTAGGACCCAGGGGATTTATCGACGAGCAGTACTTC. Translating gives CASSLGPRGFIDEQYF.

This clonotype has at least ten counts. V usage is TRBV3-1 and J usage is TRBJ2-1; 12 bases fit TRBD2. This CDR3 has 17 amino acids. Trimming took 4 bases from V and 0 from J; bases not matched to a gene: 4. The germline V gene has CDR1 LGHDT and CDR2 YNNKEL (reference sequence). CDR3 bases: TGTGCCAGCAGCCTTTGGACTAGCGGGGTCTCCTACAATGAGCAGTTCTTC. Translating it yields CASSLWTSGVSYNEQFF.

This clonotype was recorded many times. The chain carries TRBV7-9 and TRBJ2-1; the match to TRBD2 covers 7 bases. V lost 11 bases and J lost 8; bases outside the gene matches: 12. This CDR3 is built from 13 residues. CDR1 is SEHNR, CDR2 FQNEAQ, per germline (reference sequence). The CDR3 loop is CALQREVPDEQFF. For the CDR3, the DNA is TGTGCCCTCCAGCGGGAAGTCCCTGATGAGCAGTTCTTC.

This clonotype showed up many times. This chain uses TRBV15 with TRBJ2-7; a weak D match, TRBD1 (6 bases). Germline CDR1 LNHNV, CDR2 YYDKDF (reference sequence). Trimming removed 2 bases from V and 3 bases from J, with 11 bases in between. The CDR3 loop spans 14 amino acids. The CDR3 loop is CATSRNRDLYEQYF. DNA for the CDR3: TGTGCCACCAGCAGAAACAGGGACCTCTACGAGCAGTACTTC.

In this sample, this clonotype turned up many times. The V and J genes are TRBV20-1 and TRBJ2-7, with D perhaps TRBD1 or TRBD2 (7 bases each). Deletions cut 1 base from V and 2 bases from J, with 15 bases between. This CDR3 comprises 15 residues. Germline loops: CDR1 DFQATT, CDR2 SNEGSKA (reference sequence). The CDR3 sequence: CSARGSGGATYEQYF. In DNA, the CDR3 is TGCAGTGCTAGAGGTTCAGGGGGGGCGACCTACGAGCAGTACTTC.